The 21 T cell receptor beta chains below come from one sample, sequenced in a study of beta chain features in type 1 diabetes. Every isolated RNA sample was fully reverse transcribed, so sequencing captured expressed TCRB transcripts. Repertoires were generated with immunoSEQ multiplex PCR, while TCRdb's copy carries only in-frame clones and drops some. The sample includes hundreds of thousands of clones, about a sixth of them seen just once. The material sequenced was naive CD4+ T cells from blood. These TCRs come from a man younger than 35 in good health.

The V call is TRBV6-5, the J call TRBJ1-5; D might be TRBD1 (6 bases). Trimming left V 2 bases short and J 7 bases short, with 12 bases between. CDR3 length: 14 amino acids. CDR1 is MNHEY and CDR2 is SVGAGI in the germline V gene. The DNA for the CDR3 is TGTGCCAGCAGTTACCTTGGGGGGGCCCAGCCCCAGCATTTT. Protein: CASSYLGGAQPQHF.

The chain couples TRBV19 to TRBJ1-6; D not resolved. The length of the CDR3 is 15 residues. Germline values: CDR1 LNHDA, CDR2 SQIVND (reference sequence). The V end was cut by 1 base, the J end by 5 bases, with 9 bases between. The CDR3 nucleotides are TGTGCCAGTAGTATAGCACAGACCGATAATTCACCCCTCCACTTT. It specifies CASSIAQTDNSPLHF.

The V call is TRBV6-5, the J call TRBJ2-7; the D gene is possibly TRBD2 (6 bases). There are 14 residues in the CDR3. Germline CDR1 and CDR2: MNHEY and SVGAGI. Trimming stripped 6 bases from V and 2 bases from J, with 14 bases between. Here the CDR3 reads CASRIGGTTYEQYF. The CDR3, as DNA: TGTGCCAGCAGAATCGGGGGTACGACCTACGAGCAGTACTTC.

The rearrangement links TRBV9 to TRBJ1-1, with D possibly TRBD1 on 5 matching bases. This CDR3 spans 14 amino acids. V lost 4 bases to trimming and J lost 5 bases, with 15 bases between them. Germline V gives CDR1 SGDLS, CDR2 YYNGEE. The CDR3 spells CASSPQREGTEAFF. The CDR3 DNA sequence: TGTGCCAGCAGCCCTCAACGGGAGGGGACTGAAGCTTTCTTT.

The rearrangement joins TRBV5-1 to TRBJ2-3; D call uncertain. The CDR3 covers 11 residues. In germline, CDR1 is SGHRS, CDR2 YFSETQ. V shed 4 bases and J shed 6 bases, with 6 bases lying between them. CDR3 in DNA: TGCGCCAGCAGCCCTAAGGATACGCAGTATTTT. Encoded protein: CASSPKDTQYF.

In this sample, this clone turned up a few times. J is TRBJ1-2 and V is TRBV30; tentatively, D is TRBD1 (6 bases). Trimming pared 5 bases from V and 8 bases from J, leaving 12 bases between. The CDR3 runs 11 residues. Germline V gives CDR1 GTSNPN, CDR2 SVGIG (reference sequence). CDR3 residues: CAWLGGEGYTF. The CDR3 region has the DNA TGTGCCTGGCTAGGGGGTGAAGGCTACACCTTC.

There are a few counts of this clone. The CDR3 sequence: CASSPNRVRLEQFF. The CDR3 nucleotides are TGTGCCAGCTCACCAAACAGGGTACGCCTTGAGCAGTTCTTC. V usage is TRBV18 and J usage is TRBJ2-1; D may be TRBD1 (6 bases). This CDR3 is 14 amino acids long. The germline V gene encodes CDR1 KGHSH and CDR2 LQKENI. V lost 2 bases and J lost 9, with 14 bases in between. Complete variable domain (other parts from reference TRBV18 and TRBJ2-1): NAGVMQNPRHLVRRRGQEARLRCSPMKGHSHVYWYRQLPEEGLKFMVYLQKENIIDESGMPKERFSAEFPKEGPSILRIQQVVRGDSAAYFCASSPNRVRLEQFFGPGTRLTVL.

The genes are TRBV7-9 and TRBJ2-7, with 7 bases that match TRBD1. This CDR3 has 14 residues. Germline CDR1 is SEHNR and CDR2 is FQNEAQ (reference sequence). Trimming cost V 3 bases and J 2 bases; bases outside gene matches: 4. Written as DNA, the CDR3 is TGTGCCAGCAGCTTCATGCAGGGGGCCTACGAGCAGTACTTC. It translates to CASSFMQGAYEQYF.

This clone was seen only a few times. The chain recombines TRBV7-2 with TRBJ1-2, with unresolved D. V lost 4 bases to trimming and J lost 4 bases, with 7 bases between them. The germline gives CDR1 SGHTA, CDR2 FQGNSA. The CDR3 is 12 residues long. In nucleotides, the CDR3 is TGTGCCAGCAGCTCCTACAGCTATGGCTACACCTTC. Translated: CASSSYSYGYTF.

This clone was observed a handful of times. The chain has TRBV2 and TRBJ1-6, with 9 positions matching TRBD1. J gave up 6 bases and V 8 bases, and 11 bases lay outside the gene matches. Per the germline V gene, CDR1 is SNHLY and CDR2 is FYNNEI. CDR3 length: 16 amino acids. The CDR3 region has the DNA TGTGCCAGCCGGGTTAACAGGGGGCTAGGTAATTCACCCCTCCACTTT. This encodes CASRVNRGLGNSPLHF.

This clone was counted only a few times. Other DNA sequences in this specimen translate into the identical CDR3. The rearrangement joins TRBV6-6 to TRBJ2-1; 11 nucleotides agree with TRBD1. The CDR3 has 16 amino acids. Germline V gene sequence: CDR1 MNHNY, CDR2 SVGAGI (reference sequence). V was pared by 0 bases and J by 2 bases, with 0 bases of the junction left unmatched. CDR3 in DNA: TGTGCCAGCAGTTACTCGGGACAGGGGGCCTACAATGAGCAGTTCTTC. Its translation is CASSYSGQGAYNEQFF.

This rearrangement joins TRBV9 to TRBJ1-1, with 7 bases identical to TRBD1. Per the germline V gene, CDR1 is SGDLS and CDR2 is YYNGEE. There are 16 residues in the CDR3. V dropped 0 bases and J dropped 2; count of bases not matched to a gene: 7. CDR3 bases: TGTGCCAGCAGCGTAGCTTTTGGGACAGACAACACTGAAGCTTTCTTT. Amino acids: CASSVAFGTDNTEAFF.

The CDR3 loop is CASSPDRGKGEQFF. The CDR3 region has the DNA TGTGCCAGCAGCCCGGACAGGGGAAAGGGTGAGCAGTTCTTC. The chain carries TRBV2 and TRBJ2-1, with 9 bases identical to TRBD1. The germline V gene has CDR1 SNHLY and CDR2 FYNNEI. The length of the CDR3 is 14 residues. Germline trimming cut 6 bases from V and 9 bases from J; bases unmatched to any gene: 9.

This sequence joins TRBV5-1 and TRBJ1-1, with D perhaps TRBD1 (5 bases). The CDR3 contains 15 residues. Germline values: CDR1 SGHRS, CDR2 YFSETQ. The V gene lost 0 bases and the J gene lost 4 bases, with 13 bases spanning the gap. Written as DNA, the CDR3 is TGCGCCAGCAGCTTGGTCCAGGGAAAGGCCACTGAAGCTTTCTTT. It encodes CASSLVQGKATEAFF.

This clone was counted only a few times. The chain links TRBV7-9 to TRBJ1-6, with TRBD1 matching over 9 bases. CDR1 and CDR2 (germline): SEHNR, FQNEAQ (reference sequence). The CDR3 is 15 residues long. V lost 5 bases to trimming and J lost 10 bases; unmatched junction nucleotides: 9. Here the CDR3 DNA reads TGTGCCAGCAGCACACAAGGGGACAGGGAATCACCCCTCCACTTT. Its translation is CASSTQGDRESPLHF.

Remarks on this clone: The junction departs from germline at one end; a sequencing error may be responsible. The chain employs TRBV7-7 and TRBJ2-3; 9 bases map to TRBD2. The V gene's germline CDR1 is SSHAT and CDR2 FNYEAQ (reference sequence). This CDR3 has 15 amino acids. The CDR3 protein is CASSLGGGGADTQYF. The CDR3, as DNA: TGTGCTAGCAGCTTAGGTGGCGGGGGGGCAGATACGCAGTATTTT.

The chain couples TRBV4-3 to TRBJ2-4; D possibly corresponds to TRBD1 (6 bases). The CDR3 spans 18 residues. Trimming removed 9 bases at V and 3 bases at J, with 27 bases between. Per the germline V gene, CDR1 is LGHNA and CDR2 is YSLEER. CDR3: CARDCATGIYWSKNIQYF. The CDR3 DNA reads as TGCGCCAGAGACTGCGCGACAGGAATATACTGGAGCAAAAACATTCAGTACTTC.

The rearrangement links TRBV5-4 to TRBJ2-7, with 10 bases aligning to TRBD2. Germline CDR1 reads SGHNT; CDR2 reads YYREEE (reference sequence). This CDR3 comprises 16 residues. The junction had 9 bases not matched to a gene; V was cut back by 1 base and J by 5 bases. The CDR3 is CASSLRASGSGDEQYF. The CDR3 nucleotides read TGTGCCAGCAGCTTGAGGGCTAGCGGGAGCGGGGACGAGCAGTACTTC.

The chain joins TRBV7-2 to TRBJ2-3, with a weak D call TRBD2 (5 bases). This CDR3 has 16 amino acids. V gave up 2 bases and J gave up 2 bases, with 14 bases separating them. Germline CDR1 SGHTA, CDR2 FQGNSA. The CDR3 sequence is CASSLKLSGNTDTQYF. For the CDR3, the DNA is TGTGCCAGCAGCTTAAAACTGAGCGGAAACACAGATACGCAGTATTTT.

This clone was seen a handful of times. The chain couples TRBV5-4 to TRBJ1-6; D is perhaps TRBD1 (5 bases). CDR1 SGHNT and CDR2 YYREEE come from the germline V gene (reference sequence). V lost 4 bases, J lost 10 bases, and 15 bases lay in between. The CDR3 covers 14 residues. This chain's CDR3 is CASSIGRADSPLHF. The CDR3 DNA sequence: TGTGCCAGCAGCATCGGCAGGGCTGACTCACCCCTCCACTTT.

The chain is built from TRBV28 and TRBJ1-2, with a possible D match to TRBD1 (5 bases). V lost 7 bases and J lost 9, with 21 bases in between. This CDR3 is built from 14 residues. Germline lookup yields CDR1 MDHEN and CDR2 SYDVKM. CDR3 sequence reads: CASIRPGRLDSYTF. The CDR3, as DNA: TGTGCCAGCATCCGCCCGGGACGGCTTGACAGCTACACCTTC.